A single sample is the source of the 19 T cell receptor beta chains below, sequenced in a study of regulatory T cells in long-lasting Graves disease. HTBI primers from iRepertoire and Arm-PCR of CDR3 regions yielded the TCR beta libraries. In TCRdb, the multiplex PCR reads were re-called with MiXCR into one record per CDR3 protein. Here the sample spans about 220,000 distinct CDR3 sequences, roughly 20% being singletons. Time point noted: newly diagnosed GD, antithyroid drugs for less than 3 months. There was RNA extracted from PBMCs, and the TCR library was made from it. These sequences were also reported in another study, on T cells in Graves' hyperthyroidism and ophthalmopathy.

This sample comprised peripheral blood mononuclear cells (PBMCs), obtained at new diagnosis, from a patient treated with antithyroid drugs. All receptors derive from a woman aged 25-40 years with Graves disease.

Many counts were recorded for this clonotype. The chain has TRBV5-1 and TRBJ1-2; no clear D gene. Trimming shortened V by 4 bases and J by 1 base, and 14 bases separated the two germline ends. From germline, CDR1 is SGHRS and CDR2 YFSETQ. The CDR3 loop spans 15 amino acids. The CDR3 DNA reads TGCGCCAGCAGCCCCATACGCGACTTTAACTATGGCTACACCTTC. Translation: CASSPIRDFNYGYTF.

This clonotype was seen repeatedly, ten times or more. The chain combines TRBV12-3 or TRBV12-4 with TRBJ1-1, with TRBD1 matching over 10 bases. The CDR3 length is 15 residues. V was clipped by 6 bases and J by 3 bases; unmatched bases: 7. The CDR3: CASSRHGQGDTEAFF. The DNA for the CDR3 is TGTGCCAGCAGCCGCCACGGACAGGGGGACACTGAAGCTTTCTTT.

This clonotype was observed a few times. The chain combines TRBV6-1 with TRBJ2-7; D is ambiguous. V shed 5 bases and J shed 4 bases, with 15 bases lying between them. CDR3 size: 14 residues. Germline loops: CDR1 MNHNS, CDR2 SASEGT. The CDR3 nucleotides are TGTGCCAGCAGTCCGCGGACCCCCCCTTACGAGCAGTACTTC. Its translation: CASSPRTPPYEQYF.

This clonotype was seen repeatedly, ten times or more. V gene TRBV2 combines with J gene TRBJ2-1; 9 bases match TRBD2. CDR1 SNHLY and CDR2 FYNNEI come from the germline V gene. CDR3 size: 14 residues. With 5 bases clipped from V and 4 bases from J, the junction kept 3 bases outside the gene matches. For the CDR3, the DNA is TGTGCCAGCAGTTGGGGACTAGCTTACAATGAGCAGTTCTTC. Translating it yields CASSWGLAYNEQFF.

The sample holds many counts of this clonotype. The V call is TRBV9, the J call TRBJ2-1; D uncertain. CDR3 length: 13 residues. The V end was cut by 0 bases, the J end by 7 bases, with 8 bases between. Germline CDR1 reads SGDLS; CDR2 reads YYNGEE. The CDR3 reads CASSVGGWNEQFF. The CDR3 coding sequence is TGTGCCAGCAGCGTAGGGGGTTGGAATGAGCAGTTCTTC.

The chain combines TRBV11-1 with TRBJ2-2; D unresolved. This CDR3 spans 14 amino acids. V dropped 5 bases and J dropped 5 bases, with 12 bases sitting between them. Germline CDR1 SGHAT, CDR2 FQDESV (reference sequence). The CDR3 spells CASSVRAVTGELFF. CDR3 nucleotide sequence: TGTGCCAGCAGCGTCCGGGCCGTAACCGGGGAGCTGTTTTTT. The whole variable domain, remainder taken from reference TRBV11-1 and TRBJ2-2, is EAEVAQSPRYKITEKSQAVAFWCDPISGHATLYWYRQILGQGPELLVQFQDESVVDDSQLPKDRFSAERLKGVDSTLKIQPAELGDSAMYLCASSVRAVTGELFFGEGSRLTVL.

The sample holds many counts of this clonotype. The chain employs TRBV27 and TRBJ2-3; possible D gene TRBD1, 5 bases. Germline V gene lookup returns CDR1 MNHEY and CDR2 SMNVEV (reference sequence). Between the trimmed V and J ends, which lost 6 bases and 2 bases, there was a span of 9 bases. The CDR3 is made up of 13 amino acids. CDR3 sequence (DNA): TGTGCCAGCAGCCGGACATTCACAGATACGCAGTATTTT. This encodes CASSRTFTDTQYF.

This clonotype was found many times. V is TRBV12-3 or TRBV12-4 and J is TRBJ1-5, with 8 bases identical to TRBD1. CDR3 length: 15 residues. V shed 6 bases, J shed 5 bases, and the junction held 9 bases outside the gene matches. The CDR3 DNA sequence: TGTGCCAGCAGACTAACCCGCAGGGGGCATCAGCCCCAGCATTTT. Translation gives CASRLTRRGHQPQHF.

This clonotype was counted a few times. The chain recombines TRBV20-1 with TRBJ2-7, with D perhaps given as TRBD1 or TRBD2 (6 bases each). V was cut by 3 bases and J by 6 bases, with 21 bases left in between. This CDR3 spans 15 amino acids. Germline V lookup: CDR1 DFQATT, CDR2 SNEGSKA (reference sequence). The DNA for the CDR3 is TGCAGTGCTAGTCGCCGCGGGACCCAGGGGTCCGAGCAGTACTTC. Protein: CSASRRGTQGSEQYF.

This clonotype occurred many times. V and J are TRBV5-1 and TRBJ1-1; D may be TRBD1 (6 bases). The CDR3 is 15 amino acids. V was clipped by 0 bases and J by 3 bases, with 12 bases between them. Germline CDR1 reads SGHRS; CDR2 reads YFSETQ. CDR3 sequence reads: CASSLDGGLDTEAFF. The CDR3 coding sequence is TGCGCCAGCAGCTTGGATGGGGGGCTGGACACTGAAGCTTTCTTT.

This clonotype was picked up many times. This chain uses TRBV12-3 or TRBV12-4 with TRBJ1-5; D is possibly TRBD1 (5 bases). CDR3 length equals 14 residues. V was pared by 5 bases and J by 6 bases, with 14 bases between. The CDR3 is CASSPAQGSQPQHF. The CDR3 DNA is TGTGCCAGCAGTCCTGCCCAGGGTAGTCAGCCCCAGCATTTT.

V usage is TRBV3-1 and J usage is TRBJ2-2; 11 bases map to TRBD2. Germline V gene sequence: CDR1 LGHDT, CDR2 YNNKEL (reference sequence). V shed 1 base and J 2 bases; nucleotides not matched to a gene: 6. CDR3 length equals 18 residues. The CDR3 DNA sequence: TGTGCCAGCAGCCAAGGGGCTAGCGGGGGGCGAAACACCGGGGAGCTGTTTTTT. As protein: CASSQGASGGRNTGELFF.

Ten or more counts support this clonotype. The chain couples TRBV27 to TRBJ1-6; D remains unclear. The CDR3 extends over 16 amino acids. The germline V gene encodes CDR1 MNHEY and CDR2 SMNVEV (reference sequence). Trimming pared 0 bases from V and 0 bases from J, leaving 6 bases between. CDR3 bases: TGTGCCAGCAGTTTATCCAAAAGCTCCTATAATTCACCCCTCCACTTT. Translated: CASSLSKSSYNSPLHF.

This clonotype came up many times. The chain is built from TRBV20-1 and TRBJ1-2; no reliable D call. The CDR3 length is 12 residues. The V and J ends lost 4 bases and 8 bases respectively, with 14 bases between them. The germline gives CDR1 DFQATT, CDR2 SNEGSKA (reference sequence). The CDR3 region is CSAIKGGRGYTF. CDR3 DNA sequence: TGCAGTGCTATCAAGGGAGGAAGGGGCTACACCTTC.

This clonotype was detected many times. The V gene is TRBV2, the J gene TRBJ1-1; TRBD1 aligns across 7 bases. The CDR3 is 14 residues long. Germline CDR1 reads SNHLY; CDR2 reads FYNNEI. V trimming: 7 bases; J trimming: 5 bases; junction bases outside the gene matches: 10. CDR3 in DNA: TGTGCCAGCAAACCCGGGACAGAAGGGACTGAAGCTTTCTTT. Translation gives CASKPGTEGTEAFF.

There are many counts of this clonotype. The chain has TRBV30 and TRBJ2-7; possibly TRBD1 for D (6 bases). Per germline, CDR1 GTSNPN and CDR2 SVGIG (reference sequence). This CDR3 spans 14 amino acids. The V end was cut by 1 base, the J end by 3 bases, with 13 bases between. CDR3 residues: CAWSGGQTFYEQYF. The CDR3 nucleotides are TGTGCCTGGAGTGGCGGACAGACCTTCTACGAGCAGTACTTC.

In this sample, this clonotype turned up many times. The rearrangement uses TRBV11-1 and TRBJ2-3; D may be TRBD2 (6 bases). The V and J ends lost 5 bases and 6 bases respectively, with 15 bases between them. Germline assignment: CDR1 SGHAT and CDR2 FQDESV (reference sequence). The CDR3 totals 14 residues. Here the CDR3 DNA reads TGTGCCAGCAGCGCGGGACCATTTTCCGATACGCAGTATTTT. Translation: CASSAGPFSDTQYF.

Worth noting for this clonotype: A clone one base away is much larger, so this may be a read error. CDR3 amino acids: CASSEDRTMNTDAFF. CDR3 DNA sequence: TGTGCCAGCTCAGAAGACAGGACCATGAACACTGACGCTTTCTTT. The chain couples TRBV18 to TRBJ1-1, with a weak D call TRBD1 (6 bases). The V gene's germline CDR1 is KGHSH and CDR2 LQKENI. The CDR3 is 15 residues long. The full variable domain, completed using reference TRBV18 and TRBJ1-1, is NAGVMQNPRHLVRRRGQEARLRCSPMKGHSHVYWYRQLPEEGLKFMVYLQKENIIDESGMPKERFSAEFPKEGPSILRIQQVVRGDSAAYFCASSEDRTMNTDAFFGQGTRLTVV.

This clonotype occurred many times. The rearrangement joins TRBV7-2 to TRBJ2-5; 7 nucleotides agree with TRBD1. The CDR3 consists of 16 residues. With V trimmed by 5 bases and J by 6 bases, 15 bases remained unmatched. Germline CDR1 and CDR2: SGHTA and FQGNSA. CDR3 DNA sequence: TGTGCCAGCAGCCCTCCATCGGGACAGCTTTCAAAGACCCAGTACTTC. Translation gives CASSPPSGQLSKTQYF.